The TCR beta chain described here comes from a study of blood T cell repertoires in COVID-19. Across the whole study: Specimens from acute and convalescent COVID-19 originated in the United States, Italy and Spain. From T cells, B-cell-depleted T cells, or PBMCs came the material, which was cDNA or gDNA.

The CDR3 contains 15 residues. Trimming took off 5 bases at V and 2 bases at J, with 16 bases between the two ends. The V gene's germline CDR1 is MNHEY and CDR2 SMNVEV (reference sequence). Methods used by the authors: Reference gene primers were amplified, and this amplification served to estimate nucleated cell counts. Using immunoSEQ multiplex PCR, the repertoire was profiled, and TCRdb retains in-frame clones only, with some absent. The V and J calls and clone size are taken from that table; D and trimming were inferred from the DNA. The sample lists about 120,000 clones, approximately 71% occurring once.

The sequenced sample consisted of peripheral blood. V usage is TRBV27 and J usage is TRBJ2-7, with D tentatively TRBD1 (6 bases). The receptor's source is a human donor in a cohort sampled during active COVID-19. Here the CDR3 reads CASSKGQNRAYEQYF. The CDR3 DNA follows: TGTGCCAGCAGTAAGGGGCAGAACAGGGCCTACGAGCAGTACTTC.